This T cell receptor beta chain was identified in a study of T cells in Graves' hyperthyroidism and ophthalmopathy. This CDR3 contains 16 residues. The germline gives CDR1 LNHDA, CDR2 SQIVND (reference sequence). Between the trimmed V and J ends, which lost 2 bases and 0 bases, there was a span of 11 bases. Concerning this clonotype: Its antigen is still unknown.

There were TCR beta CDR3 regions amplified from RNA transcripts. The HTBI primer set was used in a first-round RT-PCR of the TCR CDR3. TCRdb fed the multiplex PCR reads into MiXCR, producing one record per CDR3 protein. The repertoire holds a few hundred thousand distinct CDR3 sequences, with around 18% as singletons. PBMCs were collected from a roughly 9.7 ml volume of fresh peripheral blood. Overall study results and limits: Before onset, by a median of approximately 6.2 months, the model predicted ophthalmopathy. Most clonotypes that expanded in the thyroid above 0.001 also showed up in blood.

This receptor was obtained from a man aged 35 to 55 with Graves' hyperthyroidism. Sequencing was carried out using blood. This chain connects TRBV19 to TRBJ1-5, with no clear D. The CDR3 loop reads CASSITTAYSNQPQHF. As DNA, the CDR3 is TGTGCCAGTAGTATAACAACGGCTTATAGCAATCAGCCCCAGCATTTT.